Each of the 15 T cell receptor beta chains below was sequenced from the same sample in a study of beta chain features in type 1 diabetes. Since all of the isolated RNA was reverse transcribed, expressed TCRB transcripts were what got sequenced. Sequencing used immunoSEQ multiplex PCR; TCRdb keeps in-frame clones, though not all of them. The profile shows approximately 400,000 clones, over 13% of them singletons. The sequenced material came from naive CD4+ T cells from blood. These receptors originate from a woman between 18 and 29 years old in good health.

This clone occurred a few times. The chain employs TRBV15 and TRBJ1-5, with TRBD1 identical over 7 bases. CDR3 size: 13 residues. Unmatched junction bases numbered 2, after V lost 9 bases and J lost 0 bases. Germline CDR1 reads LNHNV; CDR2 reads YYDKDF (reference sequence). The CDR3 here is CATQGNSNQPQHF. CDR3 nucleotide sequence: TGTGCCACACAGGGGAATAGCAATCAGCCCCAGCATTTT.

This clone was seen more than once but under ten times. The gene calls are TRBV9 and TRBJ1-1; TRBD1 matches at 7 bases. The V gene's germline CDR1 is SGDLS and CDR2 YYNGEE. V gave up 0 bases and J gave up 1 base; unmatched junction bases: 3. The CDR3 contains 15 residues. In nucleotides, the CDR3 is TGTGCCAGCAGCGTAGAGCCAGGGGGGAACACTGAAGCTTTCTTT. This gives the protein CASSVEPGGNTEAFF.

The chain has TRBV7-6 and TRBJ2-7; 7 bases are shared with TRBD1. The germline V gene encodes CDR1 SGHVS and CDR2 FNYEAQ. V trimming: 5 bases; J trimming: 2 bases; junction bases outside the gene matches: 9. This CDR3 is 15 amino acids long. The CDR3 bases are TGTGCCAGCAGCCATGAACAGGGGAAGACCTACGAGCAGTACTTC. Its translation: CASSHEQGKTYEQYF.

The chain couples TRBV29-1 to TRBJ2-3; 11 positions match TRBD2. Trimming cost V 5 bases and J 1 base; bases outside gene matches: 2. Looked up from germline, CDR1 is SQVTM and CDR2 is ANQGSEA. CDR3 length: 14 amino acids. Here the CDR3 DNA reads TGCAGCGTTCTTAGCGGGGGGGGCACAGATACGCAGTATTTT. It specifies CSVLSGGGTDTQYF.

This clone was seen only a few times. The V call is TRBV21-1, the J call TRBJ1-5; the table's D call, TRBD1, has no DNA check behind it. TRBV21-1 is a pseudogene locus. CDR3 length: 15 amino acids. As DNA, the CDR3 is TGTGCCAGCAGCGGCCCTAAAACAGGGTATCAGCCCCAGCATTTT. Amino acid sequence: CASSGPKTGYQPQHF.

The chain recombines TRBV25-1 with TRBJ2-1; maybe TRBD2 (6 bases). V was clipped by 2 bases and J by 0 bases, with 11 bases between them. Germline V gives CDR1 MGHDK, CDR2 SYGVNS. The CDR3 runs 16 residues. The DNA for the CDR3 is TGTGCCAGCAGTGAAGGCGGGACGAGCTCCTACAATGAGCAGTTCTTC. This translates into CASSEGGTSSYNEQFF.

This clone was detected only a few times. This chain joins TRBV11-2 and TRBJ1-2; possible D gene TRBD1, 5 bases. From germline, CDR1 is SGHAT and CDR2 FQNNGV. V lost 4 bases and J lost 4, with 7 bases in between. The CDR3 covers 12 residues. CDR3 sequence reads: CASSSRGYGYTF. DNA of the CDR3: TGTGCCAGCAGCTCAAGGGGCTATGGCTACACCTTC.

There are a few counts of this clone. In DNA, the CDR3 is TGTGCCAGCAGTCCTAGGGGCCCTCTCTACGAGCAGTACTTC. This codes for CASSPRGPLYEQYF. The J gene is TRBJ2-7, the V gene TRBV28; tentatively, D is TRBD1 (5 bases). V was trimmed by 5 bases and J by 3 bases, leaving 14 bases between them. The germline V gene encodes CDR1 MDHEN and CDR2 SYDVKM. The CDR3 length is 14 residues.

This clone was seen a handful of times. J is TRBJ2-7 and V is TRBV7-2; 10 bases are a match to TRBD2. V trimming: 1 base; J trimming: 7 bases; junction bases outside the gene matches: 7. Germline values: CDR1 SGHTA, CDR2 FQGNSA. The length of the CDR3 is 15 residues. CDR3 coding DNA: TGTGCCAGCAGCTTAGAGTTCTCTAGCGGGAGTGAGCAGTACTTC. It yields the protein CASSLEFSSGSEQYF.

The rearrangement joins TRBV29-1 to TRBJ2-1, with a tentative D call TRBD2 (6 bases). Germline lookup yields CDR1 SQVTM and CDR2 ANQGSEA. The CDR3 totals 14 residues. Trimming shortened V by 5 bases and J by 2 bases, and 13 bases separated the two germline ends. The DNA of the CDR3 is TGCAGCGTTAGGGGACTCGGAGCCTACAATGAGCAGTTCTTC. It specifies CSVRGLGAYNEQFF.

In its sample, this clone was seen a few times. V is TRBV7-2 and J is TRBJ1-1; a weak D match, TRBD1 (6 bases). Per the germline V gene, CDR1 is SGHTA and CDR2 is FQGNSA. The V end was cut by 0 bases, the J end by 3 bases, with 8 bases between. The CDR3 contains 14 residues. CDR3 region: CASSLAKGDTEAFF. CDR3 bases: TGTGCCAGCAGCTTAGCGAAGGGGGACACTGAAGCTTTCTTT.

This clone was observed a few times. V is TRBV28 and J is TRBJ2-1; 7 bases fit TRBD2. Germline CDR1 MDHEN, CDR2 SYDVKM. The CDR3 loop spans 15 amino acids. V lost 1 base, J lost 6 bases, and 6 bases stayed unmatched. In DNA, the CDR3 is TGTGCCAGCAGTTTATTCGGGAGGTCCGGCAATGAGCAGTTCTTC. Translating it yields CASSLFGRSGNEQFF.

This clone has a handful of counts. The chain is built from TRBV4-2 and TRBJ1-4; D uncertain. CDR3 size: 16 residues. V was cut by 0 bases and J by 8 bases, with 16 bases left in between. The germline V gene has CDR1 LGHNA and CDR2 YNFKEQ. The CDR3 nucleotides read TGTGCCAGCAGCCAAGATCTGAGGCGGCCTTGGGAAAAACTGTTTTTT. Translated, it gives CASSQDLRRPWEKLFF.

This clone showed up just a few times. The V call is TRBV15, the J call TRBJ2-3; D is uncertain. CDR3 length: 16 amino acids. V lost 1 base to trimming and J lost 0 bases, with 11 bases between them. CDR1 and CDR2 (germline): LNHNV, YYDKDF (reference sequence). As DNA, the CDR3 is TGTGCCACCAGCAGAGTGTCCCCTCGGAGCACAGATACGCAGTATTTT. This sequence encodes CATSRVSPRSTDTQYF.

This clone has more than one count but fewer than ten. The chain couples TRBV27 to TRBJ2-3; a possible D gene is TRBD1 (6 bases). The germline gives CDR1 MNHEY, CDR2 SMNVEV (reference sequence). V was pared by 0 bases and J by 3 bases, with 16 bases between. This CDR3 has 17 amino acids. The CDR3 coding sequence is TGTGCCAGCAGTTTATCGCTGCCGGGCAGGGGAACAGATACGCAGTATTTT. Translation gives CASSLSLPGRGTDTQYF.